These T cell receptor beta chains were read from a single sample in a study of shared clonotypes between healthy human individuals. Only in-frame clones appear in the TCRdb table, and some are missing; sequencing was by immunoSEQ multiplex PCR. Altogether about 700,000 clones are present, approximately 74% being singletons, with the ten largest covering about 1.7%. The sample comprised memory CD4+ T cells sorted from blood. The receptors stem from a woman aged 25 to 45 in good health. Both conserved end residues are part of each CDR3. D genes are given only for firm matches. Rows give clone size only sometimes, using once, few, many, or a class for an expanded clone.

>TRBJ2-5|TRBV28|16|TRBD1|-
CATRGLPGQGGETQYF
TGTGCCACCCGGGGGCTTCCGGGACAGGGCGGGGAGACCCAGTACTTC
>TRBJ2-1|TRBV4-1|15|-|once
CASSQETVRGYEQFF
TGCGCCAGCAGCCAAGAGACAGTGCGGGGCTATGAGCAGTTCTTC
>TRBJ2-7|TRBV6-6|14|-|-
CASGQTADDYEQYF
TGTGCCAGTGGGCAGACAGCCGATGACTACGAGCAGTACTTC
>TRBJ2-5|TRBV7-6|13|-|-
CASSLITQETQYF
TGTGCCAGCAGCTTAATCACCCAAGAGACCCAGTACTTC
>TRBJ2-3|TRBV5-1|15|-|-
CASSVSGPSTDTQYF
TGCGCCAGCAGCGTAAGCGGGCCCAGCACAGATACGCAGTATTTT
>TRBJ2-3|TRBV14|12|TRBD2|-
CASSRTSVTQYF
TGTGCCAGCAGCCGAACTAGCGTCACGCAGTATTTT
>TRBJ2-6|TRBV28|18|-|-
CASSYGPGAPTGANVLTF
TGTGCCAGCAGTTACGGTCCGGGGGCGCCGACTGGGGCCAACGTCCTGACTTTC
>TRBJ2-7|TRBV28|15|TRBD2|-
CASTTSGSLTYEQYF
TGTGCCAGCACGACTAGCGGGAGCCTTACCTACGAGCAGTACTTC
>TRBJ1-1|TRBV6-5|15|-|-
CASSYFRSGGAEAFF
TGTGCCAGCAGTTACTTTAGGTCTGGTGGCGCTGAAGCTTTCTTT
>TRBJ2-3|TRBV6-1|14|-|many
CAGGREPAADTQYF
TGTGCAGGGGGTAGGGAACCAGCGGCAGATACGCAGTATTTT
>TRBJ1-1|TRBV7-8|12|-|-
CASSPFEGEAFF
TGTGCCAGCAGCCCCTTCGAGGGTGAAGCTTTCTTT
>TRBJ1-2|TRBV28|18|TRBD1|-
CASSLRLYHRGPNYGYTF
TGTGCCAGCAGTTTACGACTGTATCACAGGGGACCTAACTATGGCTACACCTTC
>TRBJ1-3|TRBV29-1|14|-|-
CSVSGGAFGNTIYF
TGCAGCGTTTCGGGGGGCGCATTTGGAAACACCATATATTTT
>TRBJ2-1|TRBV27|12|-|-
CASSTLGNEQFF
TGTGCCAGCAGCACGTTGGGGAATGAGCAGTTCTTC
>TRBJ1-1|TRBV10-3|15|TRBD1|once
CAISESGKGATEAFF
TGTGCCATCAGTGAGTCGGGAAAGGGGGCCACTGAAGCTTTCTTT
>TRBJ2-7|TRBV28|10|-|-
CASGNYEQYF
TGTGCCAGCGGTAACTACGAGCAGTACTTC
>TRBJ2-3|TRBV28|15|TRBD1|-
CASSSIQGGADTQYF
TGTGCCAGCAGTTCAATACAGGGGGGCGCAGATACGCAGTATTTT
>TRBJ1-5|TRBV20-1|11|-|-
CSARDNQPQHF
TGCAGTGCTAGAGACAATCAGCCCCAGCATTTT
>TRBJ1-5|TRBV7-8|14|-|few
CASSLDDSNQPQHF
TGTGCCAGCAGCTTAGACGATAGCAATCAGCCCCAGCATTTT
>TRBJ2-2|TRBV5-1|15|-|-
CASSVSASNTGELFF
TGCGCCAGCAGCGTTAGTGCCAGCAACACCGGGGAGCTGTTTTTT
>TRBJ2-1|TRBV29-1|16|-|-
CSVAAPQGAPGGEQFF
TGCAGCGTTGCCGCACCTCAGGGGGCTCCGGGAGGTGAGCAGTTCTTC
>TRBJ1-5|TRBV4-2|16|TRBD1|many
CASSQDPGGNYQPQHF
TGTGCCAGCAGCCAAGATCCAGGGGGGAATTATCAGCCCCAGCATTTT
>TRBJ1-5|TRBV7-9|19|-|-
CASSLAPPRGVGINQPQHF
TGTGCCAGCAGCTTAGCGCCACCACGAGGGGTTGGAATCAATCAGCCCCAGCATTTT
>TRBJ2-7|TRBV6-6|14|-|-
CASSYSTASYEQYF
TGTGCCAGCAGTTATAGTACGGCTTCCTACGAGCAGTACTTC
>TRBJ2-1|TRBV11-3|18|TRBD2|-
CASSLDHVASWGGNEQFF
TGTGCCAGCAGCTTAGATCATGTGGCGAGCTGGGGGGGCAATGAGCAGTTCTTC
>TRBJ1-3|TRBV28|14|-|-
CASSSTGQGNTIYF
TGTGCCAGCAGTTCAACCGGACAAGGAAACACCATATATTTT
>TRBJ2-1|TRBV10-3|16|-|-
CAISVGGAGSYNEQFF
TGTGCCATCAGTGTCGGTGGAGCGGGCTCCTACAATGAGCAGTTCTTC
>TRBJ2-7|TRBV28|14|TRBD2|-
CASRLAGNSYEQYF
TGTGCCAGCAGACTAGCGGGTAATTCCTACGAGCAGTACTTC
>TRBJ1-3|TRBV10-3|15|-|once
CAISEPAGSGNTIYF
TGTGCCATCAGTGAGCCCGCCGGCTCTGGAAACACCATATATTTT
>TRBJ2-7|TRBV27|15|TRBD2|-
CASSFRPSGIDEQYF
TGTGCCAGCAGTTTCCGCCCTAGCGGGATCGACGAGCAGTACTTC
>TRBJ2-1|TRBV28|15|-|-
CASRPSRGGYNEQFF
TGTGCCAGCAGACCGTCAAGGGGGGGCTACAATGAGCAGTTCTTC
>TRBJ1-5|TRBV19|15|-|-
CATSRMAGVGQPQHF
TGTGCCACCAGTAGGATGGCAGGGGTGGGTCAGCCCCAGCATTTT
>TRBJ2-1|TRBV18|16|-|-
CASSLRTGTSTDEQFF
TGTGCCAGCTCACTACGTACCGGGACGTCGACCGATGAGCAGTTCTTC
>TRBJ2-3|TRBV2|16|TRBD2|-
CASSDIAGVVTDTQYF
TGTGCCAGCAGTGACATCGCGGGAGTTGTCACAGATACGCAGTATTTT
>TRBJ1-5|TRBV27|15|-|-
CASRNGGFSNQPQHF
TGTGCCAGCAGGAACGGAGGCTTTAGCAATCAGCCCCAGCATTTT
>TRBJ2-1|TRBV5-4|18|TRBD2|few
CASSLWPPRLAGNHEQFF
TGTGCCAGCAGCTTGTGGCCACCTCGACTAGCGGGAAATCATGAGCAGTTCTTC
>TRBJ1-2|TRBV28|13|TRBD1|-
CASSGTGGYGYTF
TGTGCCAGCAGTGGGACAGGTGGGTATGGCTACACCTTC
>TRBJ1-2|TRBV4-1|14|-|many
CASSQDGGLYGYTF
TGCGCCAGCAGCCAAGATGGGGGGCTATATGGCTACACCTTC
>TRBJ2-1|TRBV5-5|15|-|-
CASSLTGSSYNEQFF
TGTGCCAGCAGCTTGACGGGGAGCTCCTACAATGAGCAGTTCTTC
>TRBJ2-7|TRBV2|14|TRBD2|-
CASRGTSGIYEQYF
TGTGCCAGCAGGGGGACTAGCGGAATCTACGAGCAGTACTTC